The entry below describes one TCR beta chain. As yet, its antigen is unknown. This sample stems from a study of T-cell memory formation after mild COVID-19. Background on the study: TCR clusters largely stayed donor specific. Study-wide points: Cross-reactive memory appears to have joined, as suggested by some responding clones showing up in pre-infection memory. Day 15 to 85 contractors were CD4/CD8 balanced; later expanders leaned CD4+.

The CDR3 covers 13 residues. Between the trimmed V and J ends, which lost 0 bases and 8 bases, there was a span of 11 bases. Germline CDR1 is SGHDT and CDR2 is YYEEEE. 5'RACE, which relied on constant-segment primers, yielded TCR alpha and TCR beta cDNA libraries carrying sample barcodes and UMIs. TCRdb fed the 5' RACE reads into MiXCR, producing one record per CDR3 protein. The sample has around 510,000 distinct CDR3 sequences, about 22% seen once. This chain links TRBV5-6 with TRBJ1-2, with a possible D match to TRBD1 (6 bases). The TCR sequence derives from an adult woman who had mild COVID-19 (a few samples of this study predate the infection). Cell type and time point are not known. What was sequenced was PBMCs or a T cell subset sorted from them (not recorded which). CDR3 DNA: TGTGCCAGCAGCTTGGCGGGGGCGGGAGGCTACACCTTC. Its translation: CASSLAGAGGYTF.